This T cell receptor (beta chain) was found in a study of OX40 agonist ivuxolimab in advanced cancers. Study in general: Under the entry rules, prior anti-PD-1, anti-PD-L1 or anti-CTLA-4 therapy was allowed, and less than 50% had some.

Sequencing was performed with immunoSEQ multiplex PCR; in TCRdb, only in-frame clones are kept and a portion is missing. Among tens of thousands of clones, over 75% were seen once, and the ten largest hold around 2%. This CDR3 has 13 amino acids. CDR1 is MNHNS and CDR2 is SASEGT in the germline V gene. Turning to this clone: Germline is not matched at one junction end, which may reflect a read error.

The specimen was CD4+ or CD8+ T cells sorted from blood, collected in a trial of the OX40 agonist ivuxolimab. The chain joins TRBV6-1 to TRBJ2-5; unclear D gene. This sequence originates from an adult with an advanced solid tumor such as melanoma, head and neck, liver or kidney cancer. The CDR3: CASSEGREDTQYF. The CDR3 DNA is TGTGCCAGCAGTGAAGGAAGGGAAGATACCCAGTACTTC.